Shown below are 2 T cell receptor beta chains from a single sample sequenced in a study of shared clonotypes between healthy human individuals. Profiling relied on immunoSEQ multiplex PCR, and the TCRdb table lists in-frame clones only, not all of them. The repertoire includes millions of clones, about 95% of them detected once, and 0.13% sits in the top ten. Sequenced input: naive CD4+ T cells sorted from blood. Specified subset: CD45RA+ positively selected. The receptors here all came from a man aged 18 to 29 in good health.

The chain couples TRBV25-1 to TRBJ2-1; 7 bases are shared with TRBD2. The germline CDR1 and CDR2 sequences are MGHDK and SYGVNS. The CDR3 sequence is 16 residues long. With V trimmed by 1 base and J by 5 bases, 8 bases remained unmatched. CDR3 loop: CASSESTASGNNEQFF. The CDR3 DNA sequence: TGTGCCAGCAGTGAATCGACGGCTAGCGGAAACAATGAGCAGTTCTTC.

This chain connects TRBV6-1 to TRBJ2-2; no firm D call. This CDR3 has 14 amino acids. The germline gives CDR1 MNHNS, CDR2 SASEGT. V was pared by 6 bases and J by 0 bases, with 8 bases between. CDR3 in amino acids: CASRVDPNTGELFF. CDR3 nucleotides: TGTGCCAGCAGAGTTGATCCGAACACCGGGGAGCTGTTTTTT.